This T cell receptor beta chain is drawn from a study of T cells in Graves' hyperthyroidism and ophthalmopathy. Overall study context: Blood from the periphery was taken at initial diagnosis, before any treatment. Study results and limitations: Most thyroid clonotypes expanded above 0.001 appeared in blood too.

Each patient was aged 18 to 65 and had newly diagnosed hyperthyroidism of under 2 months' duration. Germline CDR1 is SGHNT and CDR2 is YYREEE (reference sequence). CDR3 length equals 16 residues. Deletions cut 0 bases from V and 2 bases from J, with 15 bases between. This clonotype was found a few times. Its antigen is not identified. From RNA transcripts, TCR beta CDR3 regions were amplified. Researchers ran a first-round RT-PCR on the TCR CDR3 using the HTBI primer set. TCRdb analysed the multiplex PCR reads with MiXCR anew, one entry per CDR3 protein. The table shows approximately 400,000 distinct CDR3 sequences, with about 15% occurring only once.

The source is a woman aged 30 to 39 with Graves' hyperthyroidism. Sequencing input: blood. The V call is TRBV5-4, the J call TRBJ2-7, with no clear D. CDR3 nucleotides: TGTGCCAGCAGCTTGGGGACGGTTTGGCAGACCTACGAGCAGTACTTC. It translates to CASSLGTVWQTYEQYF.